The clone carrying this T cell receptor (beta chain) showed up many times. What it binds is unknown. One entry per CDR3 protein results from TCRdb running MiXCR on the 5' RACE reads. The profile shows under 550,000 distinct CDR3 sequences, around a fifth of them singletons. The entry originates in a study of T cells after yellow fever vaccination. Overall study findings and caveats: At about 97% for CD4 and about 91% for CD8, most primary-vaccination clones showed up again after the booster. By day 5 rather than day 15, the secondary response had peaked, though it was weaker. Overlap between CD4 and CD8 compartments was detected for a small share of clonotypes.

This sequence was found in a man between 18 and 35 years old who received the YFV17D yellow fever vaccine. Sequenced material: PBMCs, taken roughly 20 days after the first yellow fever vaccination.

CDR3: CASSLGTTDTQYF. The DNA for the CDR3 is TGTGCCAGCAGTCTTGGGACCACAGATACGCAGTATTTT. The chain combines TRBV12-3 or TRBV12-4 with TRBJ2-3; D is tentatively TRBD1 or TRBD2 (5 bases each). This CDR3 is built from 13 residues. The V end was cut by 5 bases, the J end by 2 bases, with 8 bases between.